A few counts support the clone carrying this T cell receptor (beta chain). TCRdb used MiXCR to reprocess the 5' RACE reads, holding one entry per CDR3 protein. The sample lists approximately 150,000 distinct CDR3 sequences, 5.5% to 7.5% occurring once. V dropped 7 bases and J dropped 3; count of bases not matched to a gene: 6. CDR1 is MNHEY and CDR2 is SVGAGI in the germline V gene. The CDR3 runs 15 residues. The data were obtained in a study of T cells after yellow fever vaccination. This receptor was identified in a young man who received the YFV17D yellow fever vaccine. The material sequenced was CD4+ T cells sorted from PBMCs, taken on the day of the first yellow fever vaccination. The chain carries TRBV6-5 and TRBJ1-2; 12 positions agree with TRBD1. The CDR3 loop reads CASTPGQGAHYGYTF. The CDR3 DNA is TGTGCCAGCACCCCGGGACAGGGGGCGCACTATGGCTACACCTTC.